This T cell receptor (beta chain) emerged from a study of shared clonotypes between healthy human individuals (dated by TCRdb to between 2020 and 2021). Turning to the overall study: A few men and two women, aged 18 to 49 years, made up the cohort. For each donor, CD4 naive and CD4 memory were each run on three plates, CD8 naive on two plates, and CD8 memory on one plate. To estimate repertoire size and how much clonotypes are shared between individuals, the study performed deep sequencing of blood TCR repertoires from a handful of healthy adults. Different laboratories and diverse techniques were used to prepare libraries and sequence TCR repertoires, to increase sequencing depth and limit assay-specific biases. Per donor, leukapheresis produced somewhere between about 0.94 and 9.5 billion PBMCs.

Using the deep immunoSEQ assay, multiplex PCR amplified TCR CDR3 regions from genomic DNA. Extracted genomic DNA from each cell subset was distributed evenly across all wells of several immunoSEQ 96-well plates, and each plate was treated as a replicate. For sorted subsets, about 210 ng of genomic DNA, equivalent to some 33,000 T cell genomes, went into each replicate PCR. Purified libraries were measured with a Qubit 3.0 fluorometer, size-checked on a Bioanalyzer 2100, and measured again with the KAPA Library Quantification kit. Each immunoSEQ 96-well plate was sequenced on its own single-read 150-cycle Illumina NextSeq 550 flow cell. On the study's bioinformatics: Because the immunoSEQ output held only junctional sequences and lacked quality scores, the filtering could not match the filtering applied to full-length reads. To assign V/J genes and CDR3, sequences were annotated using PyIR, a Python wrapper for IgBLAST v1.9, with IMGT germline references. Reads with weak V/J assignments (E-value above 1e-6), missing CDR3, stop codons, out-of-frame junctions, or ambiguous translated residues were removed. V3J clonotypes were defined by identical inferred V gene, J gene, and CDR3 amino acid sequence. The percentage overlap between two repertoires was calculated by dividing the number of shared unique clonotypes by the size of the smaller repertoire. Richness of each repertoire was evaluated using RTK rarefaction, the Chao1 estimator, and Recon v2.1 estimates of unobserved clonotypes. Generation probabilities for all TCRbeta clonotypes obtained by the gDNA method from several donors were computed using OLGA. The source is immuneACCESS, and TCRdb retained only in-frame sequences with V and J called. Part of the clones is not carried over; for the studies checked, unresolved V genes explain less than half of this, and the remainder is unexplained. For V, J and clone size, that table is used; D and trimming come from the DNA. The sample contains approximately 1.5 million clones, about 98.5% of them found a single time. The ten largest clones represent around 0.33% of the sample.

Results the study describes overall, beyond this receptor: Higher generation probabilities were observed for clonotypes shared by all four sorted-subset donors than for non-shared clonotypes. Even with the large sequencing depth, rarefaction of the sorted-subset datasets indicated that sequencing was incomplete. Roughly 5% of naive CD4, 3.5% of naive CD8, approximately 2.2% of memory CD4, and more than 0.35% of memory CD8 clonotypes were shared across several donors. Based on pairwise subsampling, the degree of clonotype sharing among donors was expected to be affected by sequencing depth. Naive subsets generally had larger estimated clonotype richness than memory subsets did. Sampling was limited to blood, and TCR repertoires in tissue likely differ from TCR repertoires in blood. The small number of donors limited the genetic and exposure-history diversity represented.

Donors were healthy HIV-negative adults with no recently reported acute infections or vaccinations. Every donor was a Caucasian adult living in Nashville, Tennessee, USA. CD4+ T cells were enriched by magnetic negative selection; naive cells were then positively selected on CD45RA, and the negative fraction formed the memory subset. After blood collection by leukapheresis, PBMCs were isolated using Ficoll-Histopaque density gradient centrifugation and then cryopreserved in the vapor phase of liquid nitrogen. Analytical flow cytometry was used to check the purity and quantity of each magnetically sorted T cell population. Genomic DNA was isolated from every sorted fraction and measured by UV absorbance on a Nanodrop 2000c. For this clone: This receptor's antigen is unknown. No much larger clone is present one base from it, and per-base qualities are unavailable.

Sequences SGHNT (CDR1) and YYREEE (CDR2) are obtained from the germline V gene (reference sequence). From its cysteine to its phenylalanine, the CDR3 spans 16 amino acids. The read is trimmed to its CDR3 DNA, 48 bases read in frame from base 1. The germline ends are 12 bases apart after V is trimmed by 1 base and J by 0 bases. This TCR derives from a man aged 25-40 years in good health. Input material: naive CD4+ T cells sorted from blood. The cell subset or site label for this specimen denotes: CD45RA+ positively selected. The chain couples TRBV5-4 to TRBJ2-3; perhaps TRBD1 is the D gene, with 6 bases matching. The sequence in DNA is TGTGCCAGCAGCTTGTTCAGGGGTTGGAGCACAGATACGCAGTATTTT. This gives the protein CASSLFRGWSTDTQYF.